This T cell receptor beta chain was recorded in a study of T-cell reconstitution after alpha-beta-depleted transplantation in children. Study-level points and caveats: Expanded graft clones, several hundred of them, were reportedly the source of alpha-beta T cells about two months after transplant.

A word on this clonotype: The antigen is undetermined.

V shed 3 bases and J 1 base; nucleotides not matched to a gene: 3. CDR1 is SGHRS, CDR2 YFSETQ, per germline. The CDR3 contains 15 residues. Unique molecular identifiers tagged the TCRbeta library. MiXCR, applied by TCRdb to the PCR reads, yields one record per CDR3 protein. The table lists some 600,000 distinct CDR3 sequences, 10% to 15% of them singletons. This clonotype was obtained from a male patient younger than 18 who had a stem cell transplant for acute myeloid leukemia, so the T cells may come from the graft donor. The V gene is TRBV5-1, the J gene TRBJ2-5, with 10 bases fitting TRBD1. The specimen comprised PBMCs, mostly from graft donor cells, sampled 360 days after TCRalphabeta/CD19-depleted stem cell transplant. The CDR3 region is CASSSGQGPQETQYF. The DNA of the CDR3 is TGCGCCAGCAGCTCGGGACAGGGGCCCCAAGAGACCCAGTACTTC.